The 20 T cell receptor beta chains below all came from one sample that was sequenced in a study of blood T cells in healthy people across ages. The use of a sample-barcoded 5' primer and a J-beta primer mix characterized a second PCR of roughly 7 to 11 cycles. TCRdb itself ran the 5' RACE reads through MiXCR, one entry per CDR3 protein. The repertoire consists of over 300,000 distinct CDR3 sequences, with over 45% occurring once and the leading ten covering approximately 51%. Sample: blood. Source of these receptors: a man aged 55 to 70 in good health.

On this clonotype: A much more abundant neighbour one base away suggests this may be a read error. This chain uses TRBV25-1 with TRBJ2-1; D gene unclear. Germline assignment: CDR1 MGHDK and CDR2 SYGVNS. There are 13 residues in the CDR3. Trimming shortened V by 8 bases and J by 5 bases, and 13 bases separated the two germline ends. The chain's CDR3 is CASGGYLHNEQFF. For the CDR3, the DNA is TGTGCCAGCGGCGGATACCTGCACAATGAGCAGTTCTTC.

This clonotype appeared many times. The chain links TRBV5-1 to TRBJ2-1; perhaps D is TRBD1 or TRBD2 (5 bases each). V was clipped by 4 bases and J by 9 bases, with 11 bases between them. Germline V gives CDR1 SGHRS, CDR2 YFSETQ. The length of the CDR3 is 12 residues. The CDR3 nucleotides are TGCGCCAGCAGCCGGGATGGGGCTGAGCAGTTCTTC. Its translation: CASSRDGAEQFF.

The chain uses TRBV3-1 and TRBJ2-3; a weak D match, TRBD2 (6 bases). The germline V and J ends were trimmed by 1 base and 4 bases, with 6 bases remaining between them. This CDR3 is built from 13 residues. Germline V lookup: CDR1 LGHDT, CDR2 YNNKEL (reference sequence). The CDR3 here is CASSQGGADTQYF. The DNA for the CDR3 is TGTGCCAGCAGCCAAGGCGGGGCAGATACGCAGTATTTT.

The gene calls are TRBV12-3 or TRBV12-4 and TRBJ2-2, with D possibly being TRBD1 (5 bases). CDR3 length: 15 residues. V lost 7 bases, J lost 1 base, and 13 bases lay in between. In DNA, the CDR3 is TGTGCCAGCACCTACGAACAGGTGAACACCGGGGAGCTGTTTTTT. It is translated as CASTYEQVNTGELFF.

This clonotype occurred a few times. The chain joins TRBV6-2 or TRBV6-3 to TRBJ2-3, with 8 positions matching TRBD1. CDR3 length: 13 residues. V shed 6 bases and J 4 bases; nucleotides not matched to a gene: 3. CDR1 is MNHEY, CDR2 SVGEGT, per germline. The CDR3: CASRTGEADTQYF. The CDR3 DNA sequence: TGTGCCAGCAGGACAGGGGAGGCAGATACGCAGTATTTT.

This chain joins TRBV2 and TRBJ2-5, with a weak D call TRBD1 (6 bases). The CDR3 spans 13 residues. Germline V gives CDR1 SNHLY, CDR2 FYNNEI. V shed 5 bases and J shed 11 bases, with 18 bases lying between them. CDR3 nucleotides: TGTGCCAGCAGTCTTGACAGGTCTAGAGAGCAGTACTTC. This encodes CASSLDRSREQYF.

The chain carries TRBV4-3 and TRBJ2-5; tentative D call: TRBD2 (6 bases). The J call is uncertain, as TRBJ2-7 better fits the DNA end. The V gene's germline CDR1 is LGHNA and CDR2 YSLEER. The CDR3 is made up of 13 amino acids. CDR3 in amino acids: CASSQGREYEQYF. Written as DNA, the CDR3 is TGCGCCAGCAGCCAAGGACGGGAGTACGAGCAGTACTTC.

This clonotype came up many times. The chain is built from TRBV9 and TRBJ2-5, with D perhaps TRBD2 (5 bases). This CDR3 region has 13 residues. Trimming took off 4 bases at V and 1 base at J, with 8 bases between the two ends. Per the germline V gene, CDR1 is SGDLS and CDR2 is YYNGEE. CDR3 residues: CASSRLSQETQYF. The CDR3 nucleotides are TGTGCCAGCAGCCGACTATCCCAAGAGACCCAGTACTTC. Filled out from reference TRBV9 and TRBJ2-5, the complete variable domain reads DSGVTQTPKHLITATGQRVTLRCSPRSGDLSVYWYQQSLDQGLQFLIQYYNGEERAKGNILERFSAQQFPDLHSELNLSSLELGDSALYFCASSRLSQETQYFGPGTRLLVL.

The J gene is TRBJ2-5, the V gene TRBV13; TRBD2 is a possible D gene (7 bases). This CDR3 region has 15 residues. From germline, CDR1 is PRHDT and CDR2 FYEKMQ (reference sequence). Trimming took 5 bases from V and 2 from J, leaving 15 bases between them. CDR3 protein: CASSGGEGGQETQYF. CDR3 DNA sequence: TGTGCCAGCAGCGGAGGAGAGGGGGGGCAAGAGACCCAGTACTTC.

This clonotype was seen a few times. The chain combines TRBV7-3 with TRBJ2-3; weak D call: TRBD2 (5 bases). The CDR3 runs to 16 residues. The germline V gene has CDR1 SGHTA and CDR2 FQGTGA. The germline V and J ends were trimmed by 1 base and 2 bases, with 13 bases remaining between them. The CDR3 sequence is CASSLSPLEHTDTQYF. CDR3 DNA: TGTGCCAGCAGCTTAAGTCCACTAGAGCACACAGATACGCAGTATTTT.

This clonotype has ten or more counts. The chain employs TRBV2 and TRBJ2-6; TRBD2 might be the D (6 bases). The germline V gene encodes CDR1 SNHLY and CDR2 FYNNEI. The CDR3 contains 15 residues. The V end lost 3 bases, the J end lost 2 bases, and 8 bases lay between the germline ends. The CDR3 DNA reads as TGTGCCAGCAGTGATTGGGGGGCTGGGGCCAACGTCCTGACTTTC. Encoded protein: CASSDWGAGANVLTF.

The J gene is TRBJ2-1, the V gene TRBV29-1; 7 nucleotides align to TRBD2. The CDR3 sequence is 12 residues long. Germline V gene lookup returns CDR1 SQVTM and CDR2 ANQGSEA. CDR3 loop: CRVKSGVSEQFF. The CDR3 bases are TGCAGGGTGAAAAGCGGGGTGAGTGAGCAGTTCTTC.

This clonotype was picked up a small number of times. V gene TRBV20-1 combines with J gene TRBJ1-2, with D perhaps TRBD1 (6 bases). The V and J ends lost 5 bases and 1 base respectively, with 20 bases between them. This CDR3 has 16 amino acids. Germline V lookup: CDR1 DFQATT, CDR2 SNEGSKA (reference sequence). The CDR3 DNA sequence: TGCAGTGCTCCCCGCGGGGGAGGGGGGATTAACTATGGCTACACCTTC. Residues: CSAPRGGGGINYGYTF.

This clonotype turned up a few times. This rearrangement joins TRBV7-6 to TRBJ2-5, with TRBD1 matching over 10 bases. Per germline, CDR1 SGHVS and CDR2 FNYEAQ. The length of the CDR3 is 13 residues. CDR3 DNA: TGTGCGACCGGGACAGGGGTGGGCGAGACCCAGTACTTC. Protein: CATGTGVGETQYF.

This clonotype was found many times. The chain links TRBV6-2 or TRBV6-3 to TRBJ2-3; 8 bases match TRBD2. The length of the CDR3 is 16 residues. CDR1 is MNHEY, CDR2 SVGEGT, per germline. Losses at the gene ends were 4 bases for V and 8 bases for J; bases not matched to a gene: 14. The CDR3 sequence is CASSSFGTSPVGTQYF. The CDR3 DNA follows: TGTGCCAGCAGTTCGTTCGGGACTAGTCCGGTGGGTACGCAGTATTTT.

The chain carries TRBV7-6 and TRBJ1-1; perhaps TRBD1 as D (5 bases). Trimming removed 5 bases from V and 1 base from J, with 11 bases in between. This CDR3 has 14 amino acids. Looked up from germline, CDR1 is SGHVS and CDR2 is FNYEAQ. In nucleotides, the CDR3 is TGTGCCAGCAGCGCCCGGGGGAGGAACACTGAAGCTTTCTTT. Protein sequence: CASSARGRNTEAFF.

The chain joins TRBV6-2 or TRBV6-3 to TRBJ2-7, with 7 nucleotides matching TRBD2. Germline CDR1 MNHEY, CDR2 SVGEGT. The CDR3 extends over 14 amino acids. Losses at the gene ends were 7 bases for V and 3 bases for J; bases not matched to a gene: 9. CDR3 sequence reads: CASTGGGEVYEQYF. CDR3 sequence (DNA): TGTGCCAGCACCGGTGGGGGGGAAGTCTACGAGCAGTACTTC.

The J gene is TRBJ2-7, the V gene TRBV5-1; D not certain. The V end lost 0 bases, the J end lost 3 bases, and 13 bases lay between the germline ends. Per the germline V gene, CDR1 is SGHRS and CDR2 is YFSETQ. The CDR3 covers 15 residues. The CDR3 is CASSLASGPNYEQYF. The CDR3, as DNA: TGCGCCAGCAGCTTGGCCAGTGGGCCGAACTACGAGCAGTACTTC.

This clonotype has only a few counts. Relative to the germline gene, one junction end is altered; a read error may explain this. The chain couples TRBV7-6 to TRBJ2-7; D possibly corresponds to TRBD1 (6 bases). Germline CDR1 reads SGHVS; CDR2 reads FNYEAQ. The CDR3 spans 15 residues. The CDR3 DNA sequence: TGTGCCAGTAGCTTAACTGTCAGGGGAATAGGCGAGCAGTACTTC. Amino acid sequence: CASSLTVRGIGEQYF.

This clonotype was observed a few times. The CDR3 sequence: CASSLGVGPNNEQFF. For the CDR3, the DNA is TGTGCCAGCAGCCTGGGGGTTGGTCCCAACAATGAGCAGTTCTTC. The chain joins TRBV3-1 to TRBJ2-1; the D gene could be TRBD1 or TRBD2 (5 bases each). Germline values: CDR1 LGHDT, CDR2 YNNKEL (reference sequence). The length of the CDR3 is 15 residues. Deletions cut 4 bases from V and 5 bases from J, with 15 bases between.